This entry concerns a single T cell receptor beta chain. This clonotype was detected only once. Its antigen has not been determined. Per-base qualities were not stored, and no clone one base away is much larger. These data belong to a study of blood T cells in healthy people across ages (dated by TCRdb to about 2015). Background for the entire study: In model experiments, template switching captured about one uniquely barcoded TCR beta cDNA molecule for every two T cells. The study measured age-related changes in TCR beta repertoire diversity using deep sequencing normalized with unique cDNA molecular identifiers. The donors were split into four age groups: young (average around 15 years), middle-aged (roughly 39), aged (about 56) and long-lived (roughly 88). To avoid experimental bias, donors of different ages were randomly spread across the sequencing lanes. Using the same blood draw, the study looked at two additional independent replicas of 1 million unique cDNA reads for two donors, one aged 18 to 30 and the other aged 80 or older. Beyond this particular receptor, the publication reports: Because profiling used bulk unsorted PBMCs, naive and antigen-experienced compartments could not be compared conclusively. As age increased, observed TCR beta diversity per million T cells dropped in a roughly linear way, and a significant reduction was already evident by age about 40. Compared with the aged group, the long-lived group had more naive CD4+ T cells, fewer expanded clones and increased TCR diversity, suggesting age selection. Estimates of total diversity from one million sequenced T cells were regarded as lower bounds and underestimates. Observed TCR beta diversity correlated strongly with the percentage of naive T cells measured by flow cytometry. Because the CMV infection status of the donors was unknown, age-related changes in expanded clonotypes may potentially have been confounded.

Libraries were constructed by 5' RACE. Sequencing was carried out with an Illumina HiSeq 2500. A second PCR of roughly 6 to 11 cycles was run with a J-beta primer mix and a sample-barcoded 5' primer. A template-switch 5' adaptor carrying 12 random nucleotides introduced a unique molecular identifier onto each TCR beta cDNA molecule. At least 2.5 million CDR3-containing paired-end reads were obtained from each sample. All of the RNA was converted into first-strand cDNA using the Mint cDNA synthesis kit, with a TRBC-specific oligonucleotide serving as the primer. Following uracil-DNA glycosylase treatment, all cDNA underwent a first 18-cycle PCR with the universal primers M1SS and BC2_uni_R. In the authors' own workflow: For normalization, 1 million high-quality reads, each with a distinct molecular identifier, were randomly selected from each sample. Instead of being binned into consensus sequences, reads with shared molecular identifiers were discarded. MiTCR, set to a Q25 quality threshold and the strictest error-elimination algorithm, was used for CDR3 identification, clonotype clustering and error correction. A nonparametric unseen species model with Euler transformation was used to estimate lower-bound total TCR beta diversity. The public reads were reprocessed in TCRdb via fastp at Q25 and MiXCR, keeping in-frame beta chains. Records with the same CDR3 protein are collapsed into one entry carrying the most frequent genes and DNA. The V and J calls here are based on TCRdb, not the publication. This sample comprises about 2 million distinct CDR3 sequences, less than 50% of them detected only once. 2.1% of the sample comes from the top ten.

The approximately 41 donors, aged about 6 to 100 years, were systemically healthy Caucasian individuals from Russia. Each donor gave ten milliliters of peripheral blood, collected into EDTA-treated Vacutainer tubes. Ficoll-Paque density-gradient centrifugation was used to isolate PBMCs, with at least 6.5 million per sample. Total RNA was extracted from PBMCs with Trizol reagent, with at least 5.5 micrograms obtained per sample. The percentages of naive CD45RAhigh/CD27high T cells were determined by flow cytometry on a PBMC aliquot from every donor. The material sequenced was blood. The clonotype originates from a woman aged 35 to 49 in good health.

This receptor has the CDR3 CASSLNGRQEAFF. The bases are TGTGCCAGCAGCTTAAACGGTCGACAGGAAGCTTTCTTT. The receptor chain draws on TRBV11-1 and TRBJ1-1, with TRBD1 as a weak D call on 5 bases. CDR1 SGHAT and CDR2 FQDESV are derived from the germline V gene (reference sequence). CDR3 length: 13 amino acids, cysteine to phenylalanine. Only the CDR3 portion is preserved as DNA: 39 bases, with reading frame beginning at the first base. V sheds 2 bases and J sheds 8 bases, leaving 12 bases between their ends.